This TCR beta chain stems from a study of vaccination effects on CD4 cells after COVID-19. Study information: Once vaccinated, three convalescent patients were sampled both early and late afterward.

TCRdb's table, derived via immunoSEQ multiplex PCR, lists solely in-frame clones and lacks some. Here the sample spans about 50,000 clones, about 74% being singletons. Study-level results: Infection- and vaccine-induced clones contracted markedly late after vaccination.

Cells that had been cultured for 10 days were the source of isolated CD4+ T cells. The infection with SARS-CoV-2 (confirmed by PCR) occurred in this person between March and December 2020. All participants had two doses of either the BNT162b2 or mRNA-1273 vaccine. Concerning this clone: What it recognizes is unknown.

This sequence was found in a human donor who had a prior SARS-CoV-2 infection. This specimen was CD4+ T cells from PBMCs cultured without peptide, taken after COVID-19 vaccination.

CDR3 DNA sequence: TGTGCCTGGAGCAGGGGGATGAACACTGAAGCTTTCTTT. Translated: CAWSRGMNTEAFF. The chain combines TRBV30 with TRBJ1-1, with 7 bases matching TRBD1. Germline CDR1 reads GTSNPN; CDR2 reads SVGIG (reference sequence). This CDR3 has 13 amino acids. Trimming cost V 3 bases and J 0 bases; bases outside gene matches: 1.